The 5 T cell receptor beta chains reported below all come from one sample, sequenced in a study of T cell responses to AZD1222 COVID-19 vaccine (dated by TCRdb to the early 2020s). The library was produced with the immunoSEQ multiplex PCR assay. TCRdb mirrors the immuneACCESS table, restricted to in-frame sequences. Some clones are absent from its copies; in checked studies, under half trace to an unresolved V gene, and the reason for the others is unknown. This sample has about 110,000 clones in its table, and about 90% of those were observed once. The ten top clones hold around 7% of the sample. Taken with the paper, the label for time point translates to: baseline before first vaccination. The source was peripheral blood, collected on day 0 of AZD1222 vaccination. The receptors come from an adult in good health.

The sample holds one count of this clone. This chain joins TRBV6-7 and TRBJ2-7, with D perhaps TRBD2 (7 bases). TRBV6-7 is labeled an ORF, and its function is uncertain. The CDR3 length is 15 residues. V was shortened by 0 bases and J by 0 bases, with 9 bases between the two germline ends. CDR3 in DNA: TGTGCCAGCAGTTACTCGGGGGGGCCCTCCTACGAGCAGTACTTC. This translates into CASSYSGGPSYEQYF.

This chain uses TRBV11-2 with TRBJ1-2, with D tentatively TRBD1 (5 bases). Germline assignment: CDR1 SGHAT and CDR2 FQNNGV. Trimming took off 2 bases at V and 8 bases at J, with 12 bases between the two ends. The CDR3 sequence is 13 residues long. CDR3 region: CASSLPNQGGYTF. The CDR3 DNA is TGTGCCAGCAGCTTACCCAACCAGGGAGGCTACACCTTC.

This rearrangement joins TRBV29-1 to TRBJ1-4; the match to TRBD1 covers 9 bases. The germline CDR1 and CDR2 sequences are SQVTM and ANQGSEA. The CDR3 consists of 14 residues. V dropped 5 bases and J dropped 1; count of bases not matched to a gene: 2. The CDR3 sequence is CSVRDRETNEKLFF. The CDR3 DNA follows: TGCAGCGTTAGGGACAGGGAAACTAATGAAAAACTGTTTTTT. Combining the CDR3 with reference TRBV29-1 and TRBJ1-4 gives the whole variable domain SAVISQKPSRDICQRGTSLTIQCQVDSQVTMMFWYRQQPGQSLTLIATANQGSEATYESGFVIDKFPISRPNLTFSTLTVSNMSPEDSSIYLCSVRDRETNEKLFFGSGTQLSVL.

CDR3 protein: CAWNRRRELDGYTF. In DNA form, the CDR3 reads TGTGCCTGGAATCGGCGCAGGGAGCTAGATGGCTACACCTTC. The V call is TRBV30, the J call TRBJ1-2, with a tentative D call TRBD1 (5 bases). In germline, CDR1 is GTSNPN, CDR2 SVGIG (reference sequence). The CDR3 is 14 amino acids. V dropped 4 bases and J dropped 6 bases, with 18 bases sitting between them.

CDR3 DNA: TGTGCCAGCAGTTACCCTTCCGGGACTCCAAGACTTTCCTACGAGCAGTACTTC. Protein sequence: CASSYPSGTPRLSYEQYF. The chain recombines TRBV6-2 or TRBV6-3 with TRBJ2-7; D might be TRBD2 (6 bases). The CDR3 sequence is 18 residues long. Between the trimmed V and J ends, which lost 2 bases and 1 base, there was a span of 21 bases. CDR1 and CDR2 from the germline V gene are MNHEY and SVGEGT.